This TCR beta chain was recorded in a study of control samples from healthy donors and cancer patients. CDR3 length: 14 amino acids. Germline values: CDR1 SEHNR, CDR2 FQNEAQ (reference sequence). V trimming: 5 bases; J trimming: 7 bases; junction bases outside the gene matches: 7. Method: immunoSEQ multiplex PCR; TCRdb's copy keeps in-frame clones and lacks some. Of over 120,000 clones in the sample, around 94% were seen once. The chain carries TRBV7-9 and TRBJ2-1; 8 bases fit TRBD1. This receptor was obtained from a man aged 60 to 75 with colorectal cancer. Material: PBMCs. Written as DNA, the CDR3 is TGTGCCAGCAGCGCCGGGACAGGTAGGAATGAGCAGTTCTTC. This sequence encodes CASSAGTGRNEQFF.